The rows below give T cell receptor beta chains drawn from one sample of a study of shared clonotypes between healthy human individuals. TCRdb keeps only in-frame clones here, not all; method: immunoSEQ multiplex PCR. Here the sample spans around 1.9 million clones, 85% to 95% being singletons. The sequencing sample was made of naive CD8+ T cells from PBMCs. These receptors all come from a man aged 18 to 30 in good health. Some clones in this sample may be carry-over from other donors' samples. The conserved cysteine and the conserved F or W are not part of the CDR3 here. The order of the fields is D gene, J gene, V gene, CDR3 length, CDR3 protein. D genes are given only for firm matches.

D gene: -; J gene: TRBJ1-5; V gene: TRBV7-2; CDR3 length: 13; CDR3 protein: ASSSTSGGHQPQH
D gene: -; J gene: -; V gene: TRBV29-1; CDR3 length: 9; CDR3 protein: SVVGANEQY
D gene: -; J gene: TRBJ2-5; V gene: TRBV7-9; CDR3 length: 11; CDR3 protein: ASSLNSQETQY
D gene: TRBD2; J gene: TRBJ2-1; V gene: TRBV7-6; CDR3 length: 14; CDR3 protein: ATSPPSGGRAGEQF
D gene: -; J gene: TRBJ1-3; V gene: TRBV13; CDR3 length: 15; CDR3 protein: ASSLVGRRASGNTIY
D gene: TRBD1; J gene: TRBJ2-7; V gene: TRBV4-2; CDR3 length: 12; CDR3 protein: ASSLPGQGYEQY
D gene: TRBD1; J gene: TRBJ2-2; V gene: TRBV5-6; CDR3 length: 14; CDR3 protein: ASSRRQGAGTGELF
D gene: -; J gene: TRBJ2-5; V gene: TRBV11-2; CDR3 length: 14; CDR3 protein: ASSSEPRTVQETQY
D gene: -; J gene: TRBJ2-1; V gene: TRBV19; CDR3 length: 12; CDR3 protein: ASSRLVSYNEQF
D gene: TRBD2; J gene: TRBJ2-1; V gene: TRBV7-2; CDR3 length: 16; CDR3 protein: ASSFSFRLARGDNEQF
D gene: -; J gene: TRBJ1-5; V gene: TRBV21-1; CDR3 length: 13; CDR3 protein: ASSKANRVHQPQH
D gene: TRBD1; J gene: TRBJ2-7; V gene: TRBV7-2; CDR3 length: 12; CDR3 protein: ASSTTQGWYEQY
D gene: -; J gene: TRBJ1-2; V gene: TRBV11-2; CDR3 length: 14; CDR3 protein: ASSPRSREEDYGYT
D gene: -; J gene: TRBJ1-6; V gene: TRBV7-9; CDR3 length: 11; CDR3 protein: ASTTVSNSPLH
D gene: TRBD1; J gene: TRBJ1-3; V gene: TRBV7-9; CDR3 length: 13; CDR3 protein: ASSHPDRGGNTIY
D gene: TRBD2; J gene: TRBJ2-3; V gene: TRBV9; CDR3 length: 15; CDR3 protein: ASSVDRTSGREDTQY
D gene: -; J gene: TRBJ1-1; V gene: TRBV6-5; CDR3 length: 13; CDR3 protein: ASSLRGPLNTEAF
D gene: TRBD1; J gene: TRBJ2-7; V gene: TRBV2; CDR3 length: 11; CDR3 protein: ASTGTASYEQY
D gene: TRBD2; J gene: TRBJ2-2; V gene: TRBV2; CDR3 length: 13; CDR3 protein: ASLSGRLSTGELF
D gene: -; J gene: TRBJ2-1; V gene: TRBV7-9; CDR3 length: 14; CDR3 protein: ASSQLGAGVSNEQF
D gene: -; J gene: TRBJ2-7; V gene: TRBV19; CDR3 length: 13; CDR3 protein: ASSIGSGRTHEQY
D gene: TRBD1; J gene: TRBJ1-2; V gene: TRBV27; CDR3 length: 11; CDR3 protein: ASSWGTGYGYT
D gene: -; J gene: TRBJ2-7; V gene: TRBV7-3; CDR3 length: 13; CDR3 protein: ASSVQQGSSYEQY
D gene: -; J gene: TRBJ2-7; V gene: TRBV27; CDR3 length: 12; CDR3 protein: ASSPLVRSYEQY
D gene: -; J gene: TRBJ1-1; V gene: TRBV9; CDR3 length: 11; CDR3 protein: ASSVGGRTEAF
D gene: -; J gene: TRBJ2-7; V gene: TRBV11-3; CDR3 length: 10; CDR3 protein: ASSLGAGEQY
D gene: -; J gene: TRBJ2-6; V gene: TRBV5-1; CDR3 length: 17; CDR3 protein: ASSLVINRDLSGANVLT